What follows describes a single T cell receptor (beta chain). This clone was seen only a few times. There is no known antigen for this receptor. A junction boundary mismatches the germline segment, possibly from a read error. For TCR beta library preparation, roughly 2 micrograms of genomic DNA were extracted from the cryopreserved PBMCs. Longitudinal blood samples from CLL patients receiving ibrutinib monotherapy were subjected to high-throughput TCR beta sequencing. Patients were enrolled in a phase 2 open-label single-center ibrutinib monotherapy trial. A MiSeq instrument was used for deep resolution sequencing, which targeted depths ranging from 1 in 1 million up to 1 in 200,000 T cells, with coverage averaging 10x for each clonotype. The immunoSEQ hsTCRB Kit was used to generate the TCR beta libraries. In the original analysis: Data were analyzed with ImmunoSEQ Data Assistant and ImmunoSEQ Analyzer, with V, D and J genes assigned per IMGT definitions. Clonality, with values ranging from 0 to 1, was calculated as one minus the normalized Shannon entropy of productive rearrangement frequencies. Only overrepresented clonotypes making up at least 0.05% of each patient's repertoire were included in the public clonotype analysis. Roughly 13 age-matched healthy donor repertoires from immuneACCESS were used as controls for clonality. TCRdb took this table from immuneACCESS and kept in-frame rearrangements with V and J called. Such tables lack part of the clones; where checked against another copy, unresolved V genes explain under half of the gap, and the rest is unexplained. V, J and clone size reflect that table, while D and trimming were determined from the DNA. A total of 330,000 or so clones appear in this sample, roughly 67% of them only once. The ten largest account for 6.3% of the sample.

The record originates from a study of cytotoxic CD8 clonotypes in ibrutinib-treated CLL (dated by TCRdb to the early 2020s). The study in broad terms: The cohort had eleven to twelve relapsed/refractory and around 14 treatment-naive patients; about 17 were IGHV unmutated. All remission and progressive disease samples were collected while patients were still receiving ibrutinib. An average of around 250,000 productive templates and some 100,000 productive rearrangements was obtained per sample. Cryopreserved peripheral blood mononuclear cells were obtained prior to treatment, at the time of response, and at either disease progression or sustained remission. Responses were partial in around 24 patients and complete in 2; after median 68 months follow-up, about 14 stayed in remission and approximately 12 progressed. Of the approximately 91 people in the trial, some 28 had longitudinal samples available. The response samples were drawn at a median of 12 months into treatment, with a range of roughly 6 to 40 months.

The germline V gene gives CDR1 as SGHRS and CDR2 as YFSETQ. Including the terminal cysteine and phenylalanine, the CDR3 comprises 13 residues. CDR3 DNA is the only sequence kept; it has 39 bases, read in frame from the first base. The study at large found these results: Baseline clonality exceeded that of age-matched healthy donors and correlated strongly with circulating CD8+ T-cell counts. Lymph node repertoires were not examined, and the timing of sampling was not matched between patients in sustained remission and those whose disease progressed. Clonality increased at ibrutinib response, stayed stable in sustained remission, and fell back toward baseline at progression. Public clonotypes were rare and either shrank or stayed stable during treatment, and the rise in clonality at ibrutinib response reflected expansion of private clonotypes.

The chain links TRBV5-1 with TRBJ1-6, with 10 bases aligning to TRBD1. This TCR derives from a human donor with chronic lymphocytic leukemia. The sequencing used PBMCs, collected after 36 months of ibrutinib treatment. DNA sequence: TGCGCCAGCCGGCCGGGACAGGGGCCACCTTTAGTCTTT. The resulting protein is CASRPGQGPPLVF.